This TCR beta chain was sequenced during a study of regulatory T cells in long-lasting Graves disease. Germline trimming cut 3 bases from V and 4 bases from J; bases unmatched to any gene: 5. Germline V gene data show CDR1 as MDHEN and CDR2 as SYDVKM. The CDR3 spans 15 residues. Time point described: newly diagnosed GD, antithyroid drugs for less than 3 months. Making the TCR library involved RNA that had been extracted from PBMCs. In each case, Graves' disease was diagnosed per American Thyroid Association guidelines. This clonotype was picked up many times. iRepertoire HTBI primers and Arm-PCR of CDR3 regions built TCR beta libraries. TCRdb reanalysed the multiplex PCR reads using MiXCR and keeps one entry per CDR3 protein. The table shows roughly 380,000 distinct CDR3 sequences, with less than 20% occurring only once.

This chain links TRBV28 with TRBJ1-4; 7 bases fit TRBD1. The receptor was isolated from a female donor with Graves disease. The source material was peripheral blood mononuclear cells (PBMCs), sampled at new diagnosis, from a patient treated with antithyroid drugs. The CDR3 region has the DNA TGTGCCAGCAGTTTTCGACAGGGCTATAATGAAAAACTGTTTTTT. Encoded protein: CASSFRQGYNEKLFF.